The present entry profiles one T cell receptor (beta chain) with its context. Its cognate antigen is unknown. These data are taken from a study of vaccination and CD4 T cells after COVID-19. Study-wide context: Overlapping spike peptides of SARS-CoV-2, HCoV-NL63, HCoV-OC43 and HCoV-229E stimulated the cells. Some control cultures received a CEFX pool, which served as the positive control. Others received an HIV-1 Nef pool or no peptide.

Treatment here: roughly nine-day PBMC culture with coronavirus spike peptide pools or control peptides (ViraFEST assay). The Oncomine TCR Beta short-read assay sequenced DNA from cultured CD4+ T cells. TCRdb reprocessed the PCR reads with MiXCR, giving one entry per CDR3 protein. This sample has approximately 20,000 distinct CDR3 sequences, with about 62% found just once. The germline V gene has CDR1 LNHDA and CDR2 SQIVND (reference sequence). Trimming cost V 7 bases and J 1 base, with 16 bases left between them. The CDR3 sequence is 15 residues long. The chain has TRBV19 and TRBJ1-1, with D hard to call. This sequence originates from a human donor who received a COVID-19 vaccine. The source was CD4+ T cells from blood, cultured in vitro, collected before SARS-CoV-2 vaccination. The CDR3 DNA reads as TGTGCCAGTACCCCGGTGGGAGGAACGAACACTGAAGCTTTCTTT. This sequence encodes CASTPVGGTNTEAFF. Drawing the rest from reference TRBV19 and TRBJ1-1, the complete variable domain is DGGITQSPKYLFRKEGQNVTLSCEQNLNHDAMYWYRQDPGQGLRLIYYSQIVNDFQKGDIAEGYSVSREKKESFPLTVTSAQKNPTAFYLCASTPVGGTNTEAFFGQGTRLTVV.